This T cell receptor beta chain was recorded in a study of cytomegalovirus exposure and HLA in healthy donors. The repertoire was sequenced with immunoSEQ multiplex PCR; TCRdb's copy has only in-frame clones and lacks some. Here the sample spans approximately 100,000 clones, under 95% being singletons. This receptor was identified in a woman in her 30s in good health and CMV-seropositive. The sample taken for sequencing was PBMCs.

As DNA, the CDR3 is TGCAGCGTTTCCCCTATGGCAGGGGGCACTGAAGCTTTCTTT. Its translation is CSVSPMAGGTEAFF. The V and J genes are TRBV29-1 and TRBJ1-1; 7 nucleotides line up with TRBD1. This CDR3 has 14 residues. V was pared by 5 bases and J by 4 bases, with 10 bases of the junction left unmatched. CDR1 SQVTM and CDR2 ANQGSEA come from the germline V gene.